The entry below gives a single TCR beta chain sequence along with its context. The data belong to a study of T cell changes during pregnancy in multiple sclerosis. TCRdb keeps only in-frame clones here, not all; method: immunoSEQ multiplex PCR. The sample carries almost 35,000 clones, 90% recorded once. The V and J ends lost 4 bases and 4 bases respectively, with 11 bases between them. Germline V gene lookup returns CDR1 SNHLY and CDR2 FYNNEI. CDR3 length: 14 amino acids. V usage is TRBV2 and J usage is TRBJ2-1; tentatively, D is TRBD1 (5 bases). This sequence originates from a female donor with multiple sclerosis, enrolled in a pregnancy study. This specimen was CD8+ T cells from peripheral blood mononuclear cells, taken in the first trimester of pregnancy. The CDR3 DNA reads as TGTGCCAGCAGTGGGGCAGGGAAGTACAATGAGCAGTTCTTC. Translated, it gives CASSGAGKYNEQFF.